Listed below are T cell receptor beta chains from one sample, sequenced in a study of blood T cell repertoires in COVID-19. Method: immunoSEQ multiplex PCR; TCRdb's copy keeps in-frame clones and lacks some. The sample lists approximately 33,000 clones; around nine tenths were seen once. The sample consisted of peripheral blood. The receptors were gathered from a man in his 70s with acute or convalescent COVID-19. Both conserved end residues are part of each CDR3. A D gene is named only where the DNA matches it firmly. Size is omitted from some rows. Given values are once, few, many or a class for expanded clones.

>14|TRBV5-1|-|TRBD1|TRBJ1-6
TGCGCCAGCAGCATGGACAGGGTGGGTTCACCCCTCCACTTT
CASSMDRVGSPLHF
>12|TRBV28|-|-|TRBJ2-7
TGTGCCAGCAGTTCGATTAGGGGCGAGCAGTACTTC
CASSSIRGEQYF
>16|TRBV2|-|-|TRBJ2-3
TGTGCCAGCAGGGGTTCCCTCGGGGAAAGCACAGATACGCAGTATTTT
CASRGSLGESTDTQYF
>13|TRBV7-8|-|TRBD1|TRBJ1-5
TGTGCCAGCAGCTTTGACAGGGATCAGCCCCAGCATTTT
CASSFDRDQPQHF
>14|TRBV7-2|-|TRBD2|TRBJ2-5
TGTGCCAGCAGCTTTAGTATGGGGGGGGAGACCCAGTACTTC
CASSFSMGGETQYF
>15|TRBV3-1/TRBV3-2|-|TRBD2|TRBJ2-1
TGTGCCAGCAGCCTTCGGGGGGGGCAGGGCAATGAGCAGTTCTTC
CASSLRGGQGNEQFF
>18|TRBV7-2|few|TRBD1|TRBJ1-4
TGTGCCAGCAGCTTATATCGCCTCGGGCAGGGGGCAAGTGAAAAACTGTTTTTT
CASSLYRLGQGASEKLFF
>13|TRBV7-9|-|-|TRBJ1-1
TGTGCCAGCAGCCAGAACAGGGACGGGATGGCTTTCTTT
CASSQNRDGMAFF
>15|TRBV28|-|TRBD1|TRBJ2-1
TGTGCCAGCAGTATACCGGGACAGGGTACCAATGAGCAGTTCTTC
CASSIPGQGTNEQFF
>16|TRBV7-9|-|TRBD2|TRBJ2-3
TGTGCCAGCAGCCCCCGGACTAGCGGGAGGGGAGATACGCAGTATTTT
CASSPRTSGRGDTQYF
>14|TRBV11-2|-|TRBD1|TRBJ2-7
TGTGCCAGCAGCCTGGGACAGGGGGTTAACGAGCAGTACTTC
CASSLGQGVNEQYF
>13|TRBV19|-|TRBD1|TRBJ1-1
TGTGCCAGTAGGGGACAGGCCAACACTGAAGCTTTCTTT
CASRGQANTEAFF
>15|TRBV5-8|-|-|TRBJ1-2
TGTGCCAGCAGTCCGCCAGGCCGTCGTAACTATGGCTACACCTTC
CASSPPGRRNYGYTF
>16|TRBV6-2/TRBV6-3|-|TRBD2|TRBJ2-3
TGTGCCAGCAGCAAGATAAGGACTAGCGGTACAGATACGCAGTATTTT
CASSKIRTSGTDTQYF
>13|TRBV9|-|TRBD1|TRBJ1-2
TGTGCCAGCAGCGGCGGGACAGGGTTGGACTACACCTTC
CASSGGTGLDYTF
>14|TRBV3-1/TRBV3-2|-|-|TRBJ2-7
TGTGCCAGCAGCCCCACGACAGTTTCCTACGAGCAGTACTTC
CASSPTTVSYEQYF
>13|TRBV5-1|-|-|TRBJ2-5
TGCGCCAGCAGCTTGGTGGCCGAAGAGACCCAGTACTTC
CASSLVAEETQYF
>13|TRBV18|-|-|TRBJ1-2
TGTGCCAGCTCACCTGAGGGTGGCTATGGCTACACCTTC
CASSPEGGYGYTF